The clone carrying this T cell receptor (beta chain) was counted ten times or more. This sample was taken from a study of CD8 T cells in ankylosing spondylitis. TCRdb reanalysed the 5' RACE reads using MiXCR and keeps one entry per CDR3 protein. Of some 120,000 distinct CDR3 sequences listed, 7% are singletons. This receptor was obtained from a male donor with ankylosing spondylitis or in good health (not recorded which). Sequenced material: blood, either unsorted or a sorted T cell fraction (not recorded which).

CDR3 sequence reads: CAAYSGRDYNEQFF. In DNA, the CDR3 is TGTGCCGCGTATAGCGGGAGAGACTACAATGAGCAGTTCTTC. This sequence joins TRBV10-3 and TRBJ2-1, with 9 nucleotides matching TRBD2. V lost 11 bases, J lost 3 bases, and 8 bases stayed unmatched. This CDR3 has 14 residues. In germline, CDR1 is ENHRY, CDR2 SYGVKD.